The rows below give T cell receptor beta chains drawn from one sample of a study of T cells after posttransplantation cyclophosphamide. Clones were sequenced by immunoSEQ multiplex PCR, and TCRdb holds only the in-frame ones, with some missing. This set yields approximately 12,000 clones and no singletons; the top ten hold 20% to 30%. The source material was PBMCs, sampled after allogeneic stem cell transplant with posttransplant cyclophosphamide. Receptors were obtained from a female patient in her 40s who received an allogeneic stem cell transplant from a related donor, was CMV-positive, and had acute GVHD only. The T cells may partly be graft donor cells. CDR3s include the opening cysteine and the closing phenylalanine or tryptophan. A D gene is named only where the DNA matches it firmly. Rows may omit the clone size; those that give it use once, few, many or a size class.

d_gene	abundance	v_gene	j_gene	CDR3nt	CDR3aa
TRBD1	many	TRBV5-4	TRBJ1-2	TGTGCCAGCAGCCTGGACAGGTCCTATGGCTACACCTTC	CASSLDRSYGYTF
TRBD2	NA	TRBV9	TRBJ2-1	TGTGCCAGCAGCGTATTTAGCGGGGGGGCTAGGAATGAGCAGTTCTTC	CASSVFSGGARNEQFF
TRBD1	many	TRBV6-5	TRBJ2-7	TGTGCCAGCAGTTACTTGGGACAGGGGGAGACCTACGAGCAGTACTTC	CASSYLGQGETYEQYF
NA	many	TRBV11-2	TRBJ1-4	TGTGCCAGCAGCTTAGACAGGGAAAAACTGTTTTTT	CASSLDREKLFF
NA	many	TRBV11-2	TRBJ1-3	TGTGCCAGCAGCTCCACAGGGAGCTCTGGAAACACCATATATTTT	CASSSTGSSGNTIYF
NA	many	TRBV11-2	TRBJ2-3	TGTGCCAGCAGCTTATCTTTGAGTCTCTTTACAGATACGCAGTATTTT	CASSLSLSLFTDTQYF
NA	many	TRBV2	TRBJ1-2	TGTGCCAGCAGATTCGGACAGTCTTCCTATGGCTACACCTTC	CASRFGQSSYGYTF
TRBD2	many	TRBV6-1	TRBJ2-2	TGTGCCAGCAGTGCCCTACTAGCGGGAGCGGGCACCGGGGAGCTGTTTTTT	CASSALLAGAGTGELFF
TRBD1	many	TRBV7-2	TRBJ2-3	TGTGCCAGCAGCCTCTTGACAGGGGGGACAGATACGCAGTATTTT	CASSLLTGGTDTQYF
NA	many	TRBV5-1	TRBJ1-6	TGCGCCAGCAGCTTAGGATTTAGGAGCGATTATAATTCACCCCTCCACTTT	CASSLGFRSDYNSPLHF
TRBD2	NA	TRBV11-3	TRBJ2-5	TGTGCCAGCAGCTTCGGGACTAGCACGGAGACCCAGTACTTC	CASSFGTSTETQYF
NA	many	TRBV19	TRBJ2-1	TGTGCCAGTAGTATAGATCGAGTGATTGGAGTCGATGAGCAGTTCTTC	CASSIDRVIGVDEQFF
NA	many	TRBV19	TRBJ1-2	TGTGCCAGTAGTATAGTCAGGGTCGGCTATGGCTACACCTTC	CASSIVRVGYGYTF
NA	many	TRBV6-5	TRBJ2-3	TGTGCCAGCAGTTATCGGGGAAACCCCACAGATACGCAGTATTTT	CASSYRGNPTDTQYF
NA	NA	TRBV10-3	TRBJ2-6	TGTGCCATCAAGGACTCTGGGGTCAACGTCCTGACTTTC	CAIKDSGVNVLTF
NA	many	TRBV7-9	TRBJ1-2	TGTGCCAGCAGCCCTAGTGGGGGCGGCTACACCTTC	CASSPSGGGYTF
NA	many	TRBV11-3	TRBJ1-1	TGTGCCAGCTGTGAAGTCGGGGGGACTGAAGCTTTCTTT	CASCEVGGTEAFF
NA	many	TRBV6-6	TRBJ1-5	TGTGCCAGCAGTTATGGGACACCCGATCAGCCCCAGCATTTT	CASSYGTPDQPQHF
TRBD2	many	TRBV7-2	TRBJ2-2	TGTGCCACCCGAGCGGGAGCGCACACCGGGGAGCTGTTTTTT	CATRAGAHTGELFF
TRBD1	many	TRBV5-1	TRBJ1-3	TGCGCCAGCAGCGACCTACAGGGGTCTGGAAACACCATATATTTT	CASSDLQGSGNTIYF
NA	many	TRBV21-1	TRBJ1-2	TGTGCCAGCAGCATAGGACAGCATAACTATGGCTACACCTTC	CASSIGQHNYGYTF
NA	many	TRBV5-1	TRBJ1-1	TGCGCCAGCACCCAGACACCGTTGAACACTGAAGCTTTCTTT	CASTQTPLNTEAFF
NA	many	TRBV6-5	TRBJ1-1	TGTGCCAGCAGCCCAAGTCGACACAGTGAAGCTTTCTTT	CASSPSRHSEAFF
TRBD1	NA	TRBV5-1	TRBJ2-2	TGCGCCAGCAGCTTGGCCCGGACAGGGTCGAACACCGGGGAGCTGTTTTTT	CASSLARTGSNTGELFF
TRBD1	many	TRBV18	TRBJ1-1	TGTGCCAGCTCACCAACCGGGCAGGGGGCCACTGAAGCTTTCTTT	CASSPTGQGATEAFF
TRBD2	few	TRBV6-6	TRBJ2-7	TGTGCCAGCAGTACTAGCGGGGCTTACGAGCAGTACTTC	CASSTSGAYEQYF
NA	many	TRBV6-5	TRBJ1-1	TGTGCCAGCAGTTCCGGACAGTCTGGAGCTTTCTTT	CASSSGQSGAFF
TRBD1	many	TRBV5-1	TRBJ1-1	TGCGCCAGCAGCGCACAGGGGGTACGGGCTTTCTTT	CASSAQGVRAFF
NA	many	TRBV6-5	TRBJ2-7	TGTGCCAGCAGTTACGACAGGACCTCCTACGAGCAGTACTTC	CASSYDRTSYEQYF
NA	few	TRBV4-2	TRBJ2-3	TGTGCCAGCAGCCAACGTACCGGGACACCTAGCACAGATACGCAGTATTTT	CASSQRTGTPSTDTQYF
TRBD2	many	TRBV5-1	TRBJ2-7	TGCGCCAGCAGCATGACTAGCGGGGCTTGGGAGCAGTACTTC	CASSMTSGAWEQYF
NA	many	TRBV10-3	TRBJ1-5	TGTGCCATCAGTCGACAGATTAATCAGCCCCAGCATTTT	CAISRQINQPQHF
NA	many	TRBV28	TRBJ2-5	TGTGCCAGCAGTTTTTTGGGGAGCGGAGCCCAAGAGACCCAGTACTTC	CASSFLGSGAQETQYF
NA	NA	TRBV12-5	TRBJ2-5	TGTGCTAGTGGTTTGCGCGCCGTTAAAGAGACCCAGTACTTC	CASGLRAVKETQYF
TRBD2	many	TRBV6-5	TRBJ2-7	TGTGCCAGCAGTGTCGCGGGGGGGAACTACGAGCAGTACTTC	CASSVAGGNYEQYF
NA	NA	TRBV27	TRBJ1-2	TGTGCCAGCAGCTCCGGACAGAGGGATGGCTACACCTTC	CASSSGQRDGYTF
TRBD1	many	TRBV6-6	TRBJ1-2	TGTGCCAGCAGTTACCCAGGACAGGGGCCGATTTATGGCTACACCTTC	CASSYPGQGPIYGYTF
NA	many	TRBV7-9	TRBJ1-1	TGTGCCAGCAGCCGACTGGGGGGGGCAGCTTTCTTT	CASSRLGGAAFF
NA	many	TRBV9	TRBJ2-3	TGTGCCAGCAGCGTGGCCCCGGGCGGGAGCACAGATACGCAGTATTTT	CASSVAPGGSTDTQYF
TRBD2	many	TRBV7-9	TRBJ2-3	TGTGCCAGCAGGGGACTAGCGACGGATACGCAGTATTTT	CASRGLATDTQYF
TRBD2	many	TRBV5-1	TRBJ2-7	TGCGCCAGCAGCTTAGGTGGTGGGGGGGTCTCCTACGAGCAGTACTTC	CASSLGGGGVSYEQYF
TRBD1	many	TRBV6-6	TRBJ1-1	TGTGCCAGCAGTCCTGGAGGGACAGGCCTCACTGAAGCTTTCTTT	CASSPGGTGLTEAFF
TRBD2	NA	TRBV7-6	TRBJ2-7	TGTGCCAGCAGCTTAGCGCGGGGAGGGACCTACGAGCAGTACTTC	CASSLARGGTYEQYF
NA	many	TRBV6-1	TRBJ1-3	TGTGCCAGCAAAGTACAGTACTCTGGAAACACCATATATTTT	CASKVQYSGNTIYF
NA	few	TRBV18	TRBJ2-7	TGTGCCAGCTCACCACCGAGCGGAGACGAGCAGTACTTC	CASSPPSGDEQYF
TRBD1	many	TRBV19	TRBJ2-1	TGTGCCAGTAGCTCAGACAGGGGAAGCGAGCAGTTCTTC	CASSSDRGSEQFF
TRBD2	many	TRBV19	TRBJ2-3	TGTGCCAGTAGTATCCTAGCGGGAGGCACAGATACGCAGTATTTT	CASSILAGGTDTQYF
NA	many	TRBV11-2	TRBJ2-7	TGTGCCAGCAGCTCGATTGGCCAAAACTCCTACGAGCAGTACTTC	CASSSIGQNSYEQYF
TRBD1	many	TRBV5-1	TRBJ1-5	TGCGCCAGCAGCTTGGAGGGACAGGCTAAGGAGCCCCAGCATTTT	CASSLEGQAKEPQHF
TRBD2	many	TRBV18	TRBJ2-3	TGTGCCAGCTCACCACGACTAGCGGGACTTCACACAGATACGCAGTATTTT	CASSPRLAGLHTDTQYF
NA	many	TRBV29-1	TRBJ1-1	TGCAGCGTTGCTATATCGGCTGAAGCTTTCTTT	CSVAISAEAFF
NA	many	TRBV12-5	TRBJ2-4	TGTGCTAGTGGCGCAGGGGAATTAGCCAAAAACATTCAGTACTTC	CASGAGELAKNIQYF